Following are 26 T cell receptor beta chains from one sample sequenced in a study of tumor-infiltrating lymphocytes in primary liver carcinoma. With 500 ng total RNA as template and a constant-region primer, TCR beta cDNA was made. It was through three nested multiplex PCR rounds of slightly modified ARM-PCR that TCR beta libraries arose. A C-beta reverse primer and TRBV1-TRBV30 forward primers served in each of the first two PCR rounds, at around 10 cycles apiece. In TCRdb, the multiplex PCR reads were re-called with MiXCR into one record per CDR3 protein. The sample contains approximately 92,000 distinct CDR3 sequences, 68% of which appear only once. From roughly 18-30 mg of unsorted bulk tissue, DNA and RNA were co-extracted together. Source material: tumor-adjacent normal liver tissue. Receptors originate from a man in his forties with primary liver carcinoma and hepatitis B virus infection.

This clonotype was counted once. One end of the junction is discordant with germline, which a read error may explain. V and J are TRBV11-3 and TRBJ2-3, with D possibly matching TRBD2 (6 bases). CDR3 length: 13 amino acids. The germline V gene encodes CDR1 SGHNT and CDR2 YENEEA. The CDR3 is CASCLDPGDMQYF. The DNA for the CDR3 is TGTGCCAGCTGCTTAGATCCGGGAGATATGCAGTATTTT.

Ten or more counts support this clonotype. The rearrangement uses TRBV4-1 and TRBJ1-1, with TRBD1 identical over 9 bases. There are 16 residues in the CDR3. With V trimmed by 0 bases and J by 5 bases, 7 bases remained unmatched. Germline CDR1 and CDR2: MGHRA and YSYEKL. The DNA of the CDR3 is TGCGCCAGCAGCCAAGATTCGGGGACAGGGAGGACTGAAGCTTTCTTT. Translating it yields CASSQDSGTGRTEAFF.

For this clonotype: A much larger clone sits a single nucleotide away, making a read error possible. This sequence joins TRBV6-6 and TRBJ1-3, with D uncertain. The CDR3 is 15 residues long. V was shortened by 5 bases and J by 4 bases, with 15 bases between the two germline ends. Germline V gives CDR1 MNHNY, CDR2 SVGAGI (reference sequence). CDR3 sequence reads: CASSLDATTGNTIYF. The CDR3 DNA follows: TGTGCCAGCAGTCTCGACGCAACCACAGGAAACACCATATATTTT.

The rearrangement uses TRBV12-3 or TRBV12-4 and TRBJ1-6, with TRBD1 matching 7 bases. Germline trimming cut 8 bases from V and 7 bases from J; bases unmatched to any gene: 11. The CDR3 is 15 amino acids. The DNA for the CDR3 is TGTGCCAGCGATTTGAACCGGGACAGCAATTCACCCCTCCACTTT. It codes for CASDLNRDSNSPLHF.

The table lists this clonotype with a few counts. The CDR3 region is CASSQRLAGANYEQYF. The CDR3 DNA reads as TGTGCCAGCAGCCAGAGGTTAGCGGGAGCCAACTACGAGCAGTACTTC. The J gene is TRBJ2-7, the V gene TRBV7-9; 9 bases are shared with TRBD2. This CDR3 comprises 16 residues. V shed 5 bases and J 3 bases; nucleotides not matched to a gene: 11. CDR1 and CDR2 from the germline V gene are SEHNR and FQNEAQ (reference sequence).

A note on this clonotype: The CDR3 does not end in the conserved phenylalanine or tryptophan, so this is likely a read error. V gene TRBV10-3 combines with J gene TRBJ2-6; D tentatively reads TRBD1 or TRBD2 (5 bases each). The CDR3 totals 13 residues. Germline V gives CDR1 ENHRY, CDR2 SYGVKD. CDR3 protein: CAMGPSGANVLTL. The CDR3, as DNA: TGTGCCATGGGACCTTCTGGGGCCAATGTCCTGACTTTA.

The chain has TRBV28 and TRBJ1-1; no definite D call. Germline CDR1 MDHEN, CDR2 SYDVKM. The CDR3 length is 13 residues. Trimming shortened V by 6 bases and J by 2 bases, and 10 bases separated the two germline ends. The CDR3 is CASSPTRNTEAFF. The CDR3 DNA reads as TGTGCCAGCAGCCCCACCCGCAACACTGAAGCTTTCTTT.

Ten or more counts support this clonotype. The rearrangement joins TRBV4-1 to TRBJ1-2, with no clear D. The CDR3 spans 14 residues. Germline CDR1 reads MGHRA; CDR2 reads YSYEKL. V lost 0 bases, J lost 7 bases, and 12 bases lay in between. The CDR3 region has the DNA TGCGCCAGCAGCCAAGAGGGCCCGGCGTTTGGCTACACCTTC. It encodes CASSQEGPAFGYTF.

Of note for this clonotype: This could be a read error, since a much larger clone is one nucleotide away. The chain has TRBV14 and TRBJ1-2; D ambiguous. The germline gives CDR1 SGHDN, CDR2 FVKESK. CDR3 length: 13 amino acids. For the CDR3, the DNA is TGTGCCAGCAGCCAAGATATTGAGGGAGGCTACATCTTC. Protein: CASSQDIEGGYIF. Full variable domain (remainder filled in from reference TRBV14 and TRBJ1-2): EAGVTQFPSHSVIEKGQTVTLRCDPISGHDNLYWYRRVMGKEIKFLLHFVKESKQDESGMPNNRFLAERTGGTYSTLKVQPAELEDSGVYFCASSQDIEGGYIFGSGTRLTVV.

Concerning this clonotype: A much larger clone differs by one base, so this may be a read error. The chain joins TRBV6-5 to TRBJ1-5; 8 positions match TRBD1. CDR1 is MNHEY, CDR2 SVGAGI, per germline. CDR3 length: 13 amino acids. Trimming cost V 6 bases and J 10 bases; bases outside gene matches: 8. As DNA, the CDR3 is TGTGCCAGCAGGACAGGGGCCGGACATCCCCAGCATTTT. It yields the protein CASRTGAGHPQHF.

Note on this clonotype: No conserved phenylalanine or tryptophan ends this CDR3, so it is likely a read error. This sequence joins TRBV29-1 and TRBJ2-7; 8 bases fit TRBD1. The CDR3 has 13 residues. Germline CDR1 reads SQVTM; CDR2 reads ANQGSEA. J lost 3 bases, V lost 8 bases, and 9 bases had no gene match. The CDR3 bases are TGCAGCATCCTGACAGGGGCCGGCTACGAGCAGTACCTT. Amino acids: CSILTGAGYEQYL.

On this clonotype itself: This sequence may be a read error, since a much larger clone differs from it by one base. This chain uses TRBV30 with TRBJ2-1; 8 bases match TRBD2. The CDR3 runs 14 residues. The ends lost 4 bases at V and 4 bases at J; junction bases unmatched: 6. Germline V gives CDR1 GTSNPN, CDR2 SVGIG (reference sequence). CDR3 in DNA: TGTGCCTGGACCAAAGGCGGGGGGTACAATGAGCAGTTCTTC. Its translation: CAWTKGGGYNEQFF.

This clonotype was counted a single time. One end of the junction is discordant with germline, which a read error may explain. V usage is TRBV6-5 and J usage is TRBJ1-1, with D unresolved. CDR1 and CDR2 from the germline V gene are MNHEY and SVGAGI. This CDR3 has 14 amino acids. CDR3 in DNA: TGTGCCAGAAGTTATGGAGGAGGTAGGGCCGAAGCTTTCTTT. This codes for CARSYGGGRAEAFF.

On this clonotype itself: This may stem from a read error, because a much larger clone lies one nucleotide away. The CDR3 ends on some other residue instead of the conserved phenylalanine or tryptophan, so this is likely a read error. The rearrangement joins TRBV6-5 to TRBJ2-1; 7 bases fit TRBD1. Germline V gives CDR1 MNHEY, CDR2 SVGAGI. This CDR3 has 13 residues. The V segment lost 5 bases and the J segment 10 bases; nucleotides outside the gene matches: 8. CDR3 nucleotides: TGTGCCAGCAGTCGCGACAGGGAGCGGGAGCAGTTCTCC. Its translation: CASSRDREREQFS.

The chain uses TRBV30 and TRBJ2-7; 8 bases align to TRBD1. Germline trimming cut 0 bases from V and 5 bases from J; bases unmatched to any gene: 9. Germline V lookup: CDR1 GTSNPN, CDR2 SVGIG (reference sequence). The CDR3 covers 15 residues. Here the CDR3 DNA reads TGTGCCTGGAGTGTCCTGACAGGGGACCTCGACGAGCAGTACTTC. It translates to CAWSVLTGDLDEQYF.

In the case of this clonotype: One end of the junction fails to match germline, which may point to a read error. This chain connects TRBV6-1 to TRBJ1-4, with a weak D call TRBD1 (6 bases). Germline lookup yields CDR1 MNHNS and CDR2 SASEGT. The length of the CDR3 is 15 residues. CDR3 coding DNA: TGTGCCAGTAGTGCTAACAGGGCAACTAATGAAAAACTGCTTTTT. Its protein product is CASSANRATNEKLLF.

On this clonotype: Possible read error: a much larger clone is one base away. The chain has TRBV6-1 and TRBJ2-1; 13 nucleotides line up with TRBD2. The CDR3 is 15 amino acids. V shed 7 bases, J shed 8 bases, and the junction held 8 bases outside the gene matches. CDR1 is MNHNS, CDR2 SASEGT, per germline. The DNA of the CDR3 is TGTGCCAGCATCATTGGACTAGCGGGAGACGATGAGCAGTTCTTC. Its protein product is CASIIGLAGDDEQFF.

This clonotype was detected only once. A much more abundant neighbour one base away suggests this may be a read error. This chain joins TRBV6-2 or TRBV6-3 and TRBJ1-1; a weak D match, TRBD1 (6 bases). The length of the CDR3 is 17 residues. V lost 2 bases to trimming and J lost 0 bases, with 16 bases between them. CDR1 is MNHEY, CDR2 SVGEGT, per germline. DNA of the CDR3: TGTGCCAGCAGTTACCGGCGAGGGGGGGAAATGAACACTGAAGCTTTCTTT. Translated: CASSYRRGGEMNTEAFF.

With respect to this clonotype: A single base separates this from a much larger clone, so it may be a read error. The chain is built from TRBV5-8 and TRBJ2-1, with D maybe TRBD2 (5 bases). This CDR3 is built from 13 residues. Looked up from germline, CDR1 is SGHTS and CDR2 is YDEGEE. In nucleotides, the CDR3 is TGTGTCAGCAGCCAAACTAGTTACAATGAGCAGTTCTTC. It codes for CVSSQTSYNEQFF.

The J gene is TRBJ2-7, the V gene TRBV29-1, with TRBD1 identical over 7 bases. CDR1 SQVTM and CDR2 ANQGSEA come from the germline V gene. CDR3 length: 15 amino acids. Unmatched junction bases numbered 22, after V lost 7 bases and J lost 10 bases. Written as DNA, the CDR3 is TGCAGCGCTGCTGTAATCTCGGGACAGCCAGGCGAACAGTACTTC. Translated, it gives CSAAVISGQPGEQYF.

In the case of this clonotype: The missing conserved phenylalanine or tryptophan at the end of this CDR3 makes a read error likely. The limits of the CDR3 on the DNA are not certain, so only TCRdb's listed CDR3 is given. The CDR3 reads CASQSPVNYSNTS. The chain couples TRBV11-2 to TRBJ1-2. The germline V gene has CDR1 SGHAT and CDR2 FQNNGV. The CDR3 contains 13 residues when both ends are counted.

Note on this clonotype: The germline gene is not matched at one end of the junction; a read error may be the cause. CDR3 sequence reads: CASSSGLAGSTGTQYF. The CDR3 nucleotides are TGTGCCAGCAGCTCTGGACTAGCGGGAAGCACAGGTACGCAGTATTTT. The chain employs TRBV11-2 and TRBJ2-3; 12 nucleotides line up with TRBD2. Germline lookup yields CDR1 SGHAT and CDR2 FQNNGV. The CDR3 is 16 residues long.

With regard to this clonotype: Just one base apart from a much larger clone, this may be a read error. The chain uses TRBV6-6 and TRBJ1-2; D is unclear. CDR1 and CDR2 (germline): MNHNY, SVGAGI (reference sequence). This CDR3 has 15 amino acids. V was shortened by 7 bases and J by 0 bases, with 15 bases between the two germline ends. DNA of the CDR3: TGTGCCAGCACCCTGGGAGGCCCCACTAACTATGGCTACACCTTC. Its protein is CASTLGGPTNYGYTF.

The rearrangement uses TRBV2 and TRBJ2-7; 11 bases map to TRBD2. This CDR3 contains 15 residues. The V segment lost 11 bases and the J segment 0 bases; nucleotides outside the gene matches: 9. CDR1 is SNHLY, CDR2 FYNNEI, per germline. The CDR3 protein is CADSLTSGASYEQYF. The DNA of the CDR3 is TGTGCCGACAGTTTGACTAGCGGGGCCTCCTACGAGCAGTACTTC.

Regarding this clonotype: This sequence may be a read error, since a much larger clone differs from it by one base. The CDR3 is CAISENTEGYDYTF. The CDR3 nucleotides read TGTGCCATCAGTGAGAATACAGAAGGCTATGACTACACCTTC. The V gene is TRBV10-3, the J gene TRBJ1-2, with unresolved D. Germline V lookup: CDR1 ENHRY, CDR2 SYGVKD. This CDR3 spans 14 amino acids.

The table lists this clonotype with many counts. The chain links TRBV6-5 to TRBJ2-7, with D hard to call. V gave up 4 bases and J gave up 0 bases, with 7 bases separating them. The germline gives CDR1 MNHEY, CDR2 SVGAGI. This CDR3 is 13 amino acids long. In DNA form, the CDR3 reads TGTGCCAGCAGTTCAAGTAACTCCTACGAGCAGTACTTC. This codes for CASSSSNSYEQYF.